The T cell receptor beta chain under discussion was sequenced for a study of blood T cell repertoires in COVID-19 (dated by TCRdb to the early 2020s). Background for the entire study: Samples from collaborators originated in the United States, Italy and Spain and spanned both the acute and convalescent phases of COVID-19. The material from the prospective study consisted of cDNA or gDNA derived from T cells, B-cell-depleted T cells, or PBMCs. Deeply sampled blood TCRbeta repertoires from subjects exposed to, actively infected with, or recovered from COVID-19 were included in the dataset. The repertoires were released in a freely available public database intended as a resource for research on the immune response to SARS-CoV-2. The samples were drawn from two sources: the first 160 participants of the ongoing ImmuneRACE study, and fewer than 1,500 subjects contributed by 6 global collaborators. The sample metadata nearly always contained a de-identified subject ID, COVID-19 status, age in years and sex. Where available, HLA class I and class II types were taken from metadata supplied by the sample provider and were not determined by assay-based typing. On the study overall, not on this receptor specifically: How much clinical and demographic metadata was included differed by source and by participant, and the metadata was provided uncurated.

Participants in the prospective study were aged roughly 18 to 89 years, lived in about two dozen United States geographic areas, and enrolled through a virtual design. In the prospective study, participants were assigned to cohorts based on the clinical history participants reported in a screening survey and a study questionnaire. Recovered participants in ImmuneRACE Cohort 3 were defined by two consecutive negative NP/OP PCR tests, clearance by a healthcare professional, or resolution of symptoms. In the prospective study, whole blood, serum and a nasopharyngeal or oropharyngeal swab were collected from each participant by mobile phlebotomists. Over an approximately 2-month period, participants in the prospective study had the option of providing additional blood draws and questionnaires. Prospective study blood samples were shipped either frozen or at room temperature before DNA extraction. TCRbeta CDR3 regions were amplified from genomic DNA using the immunoSEQ Assay, a bias-controlled multiplex PCR. The source study handled its data this way. The number of nucleated cells in each sample was estimated by amplification of reference gene primers within the assay. To quantify the absolute abundance of each unique TCRbeta CDR3 rearrangement, sequence reads were collapsed and filtered. For each sample, productive Simpson clonality was calculated as the square root of Simpson's diversity index across productive rearrangements. TCRdb took this table from immuneACCESS and kept in-frame rearrangements with V and J called. Such tables lack part of the clones; where checked against another copy, unresolved V genes explain under half of the gap, and the rest is unexplained. V, J and clone size were drawn from that table, and D and trimming were deduced from the DNA. For this sample there are about 480,000 clones; around 89% appear just once. The top ten hold approximately 2% of the sample.

On this clone itself: The antigen this receptor binds is unknown. Per-nucleotide qualities are absent, and no much larger clonotype sits a single base away.

Sequenced material: PBMCs or T cells enriched from blood (not recorded which). The sequence derives from a woman aged 40 to 50 who had recovered from COVID-19.

The CDR3 loop reads CASSYRDRRNYGYTF. The DNA is as follows: TGTGCCAGCAGTTACCGGGACAGGAGAAACTATGGCTACACCTTC. The rearrangement joined TRBV6-5 to TRBJ1-2, with 8 bases aligning to TRBD1. CDR1 MNHEY and CDR2 SVGAGI are derived from the germline V gene. The V end gives up 2 bases and the J end 2 bases, leaving 4 bases in the junction not matched to a gene. The CDR3 contains 15 residues, cysteine and phenylalanine counted. This entry keeps only the CDR3 DNA: 45 bases, framed from base 1.